The 20 T cell receptor beta chains below come from one sample, sequenced in a study of TIL therapy for anti-PD-1-resistant metastatic lung cancer. Time point in this sample: pre-treatment sample, taken before nivolumab and TIL therapy. Pleural nodules or supraclavicular lymph nodes made up most of the excised metastases sampled. The libraries were made with immunoSEQ v3. This table comes from immunoSEQ multiplex PCR, and its TCRdb copy is limited to in-frame clones, with some not included. The sample has tens of thousands of clones, about 63% seen once. Here the sequenced sample was tumor tissue, taken at baseline. These receptor sequences come from a woman aged 30-85 years with non-small cell lung cancer.

Here the CDR3 reads CASSFGTGAGGTQYF. The CDR3 DNA follows: TGTGCCAGCAGCTTCGGGACAGGGGCCGGGGGGACCCAGTACTTC. The gene calls are TRBV7-9 and TRBJ2-5; 10 bases agree with TRBD1. V lost 3 bases, J lost 7 bases, and 8 bases stayed unmatched. This CDR3 has 15 residues. In germline, CDR1 is SEHNR, CDR2 FQNEAQ (reference sequence).

This clone was found once. The chain is built from TRBV5-6 and TRBJ2-4, with unresolved D. Trimming shortened V by 2 bases and J by 1 base, and 10 bases separated the two germline ends. Germline V gene sequence: CDR1 SGHDT, CDR2 YYEEEE. CDR3 length: 15 residues. CDR3: CASSFSQAAKNIQYF. The CDR3 DNA reads TGTGCCAGCAGCTTTTCTCAGGCGGCCAAAAACATTCAGTACTTC.

This chain links TRBV4-2 with TRBJ2-2, with 7 bases identical to TRBD1. CDR3 length equals 17 residues. Germline V gives CDR1 LGHNA, CDR2 YNFKEQ. With 3 bases clipped from V and 0 bases from J, the junction kept 7 bases outside the gene matches. In nucleotides, the CDR3 is TGTGCCAGCAGCCAGGAACCCGGGACAGCGAACACCGGGGAGCTGTTTTTT. It specifies CASSQEPGTANTGELFF.

The CDR3 DNA reads as TGTGCCAGTAGTATAGAAGCGGCTAGCGGGAGGGACACAGATACGCAGTATTTT. Translation gives CASSIEAASGRDTDTQYF. V gene TRBV19 combines with J gene TRBJ2-3; TRBD2 matches 12 bases. The CDR3 is made up of 18 amino acids. Per germline, CDR1 LNHDA and CDR2 SQIVND (reference sequence). J lost 2 bases, V lost 0 bases, and 6 bases had no gene match.

This clone was found a few times. This rearrangement joins TRBV5-8 to TRBJ1-2, with TRBD1 matching over 12 bases. The V gene's germline CDR1 is SGHTS and CDR2 YDEGEE. The trim removed 4 bases at V and 7 bases at J, leaving 5 bases unmatched. The CDR3 is 14 residues long. The CDR3 nucleotides read TGTGCCAGCAGCCTGGGACAGGGGGCACCTGGCTACACCTTC. Translation gives CASSLGQGAPGYTF. Combining the CDR3 with reference TRBV5-8 and TRBJ1-2 gives the whole variable domain EAGVTQSPTHLIKTRGQQATLRCSPISGHTSVYWYQQALGLGLQFLLWYDEGEERNRGNFPPRFSGRQFPNYSSELNVNALELEDSALYLCASSLGQGAPGYTFGSGTRLTVV.

This clone was seen only a few times. V usage is TRBV5-6 and J usage is TRBJ2-7; 10 bases match TRBD2. Looked up from germline, CDR1 is SGHDT and CDR2 is YYEEEE. V lost 7 bases, J lost 2 bases, and 6 bases stayed unmatched. The CDR3 spans 14 residues. CDR3 nucleotide sequence: TGTGCCAGCTCCCGAGCGGGAGGGACCTACGAGCAGTACTTC. It is translated as CASSRAGGTYEQYF.

This clone was observed a handful of times. V gene TRBV7-2 combines with J gene TRBJ1-3, with D hard to call. The CDR3 runs to 13 residues. Germline loops: CDR1 SGHTA, CDR2 FQGNSA. The V and J ends lost 5 bases and 0 bases respectively, with 5 bases between them. The CDR3, as DNA: TGTGCCAGCAGCCCCCGCTCTGGAAACACCATATATTTT. Protein sequence: CASSPRSGNTIYF.

This chain links TRBV6-1 with TRBJ2-7, with 11 nucleotides matching TRBD1. The germline gives CDR1 MNHNS, CDR2 SASEGT. This CDR3 has 13 residues. Germline trimming cut 7 bases from V and 5 bases from J; bases unmatched to any gene: 4. In nucleotides, the CDR3 is TGTGCCAGCACGGGGACAGGGGGAAACGAGCAGTACTTC. Translation: CASTGTGGNEQYF.

By share, this clone counts as medium-sized (0.01 to 0.1%). V and J are TRBV27 and TRBJ1-1; tentatively, D is TRBD1 (5 bases). V shed 6 bases and J shed 3 bases, with 17 bases lying between them. Per the germline V gene, CDR1 is MNHEY and CDR2 is SMNVEV (reference sequence). The CDR3 is 15 amino acids. This CDR3 reads CASRSGGGGYTEAFF. Here the CDR3 DNA reads TGTGCCAGCAGATCCGGTGGGGGGGGATACACTGAAGCTTTCTTT.

The chain combines TRBV7-6 with TRBJ1-6; D may be TRBD1 (5 bases). V gave up 8 bases and J gave up 10 bases, with 15 bases separating them. Germline-derived CDR1 and CDR2 are SGHVS and FNYEAQ. This CDR3 has 13 residues. As DNA, the CDR3 is TGTGCCAGCGGGGAAGGGGCAGAATCACCCCTCCACTTT. This translates into CASGEGAESPLHF.

The CDR3 nucleotides are TGTGCCAGCAGCCCAGAAGGGGACTCAAATACGCAGTATTTT. Encoded protein: CASSPEGDSNTQYF. The chain is built from TRBV11-3 and TRBJ2-3; possible D gene TRBD2, 6 bases. Trimming stripped 5 bases from V and 7 bases from J, with 16 bases between. Germline V lookup: CDR1 SGHNT, CDR2 YENEEA. The CDR3 consists of 14 residues.

This chain uses TRBV15 with TRBJ2-3; D remains ambiguous. V lost 0 bases and J 4 bases, leaving 5 bases between the germline ends. Germline-derived CDR1 and CDR2 are LNHNV and YYDKDF (reference sequence). This CDR3 has 13 amino acids. The DNA of the CDR3 is TGTGCCACCAGCAGAGATATCCCAGATACGCAGTATTTT. This codes for CATSRDIPDTQYF.

The rearrangement links TRBV29-1 to TRBJ2-1; 11 bases fit TRBD2. CDR1 SQVTM and CDR2 ANQGSEA come from the germline V gene. The CDR3 has 20 residues. The V segment lost 8 bases and the J segment 7 bases; nucleotides outside the gene matches: 28. The CDR3 sequence is CSSGNRGVSGRAMKGNEQFF. CDR3 nucleotide sequence: TGCAGCTCGGGGAACAGGGGGGTTAGCGGGAGGGCCATGAAGGGAAATGAGCAGTTCTTC.

This chain joins TRBV27 and TRBJ1-2; no definite D call. The CDR3 has 13 amino acids. The germline V gene has CDR1 MNHEY and CDR2 SMNVEV (reference sequence). Trimming removed 2 bases from V and 7 bases from J, with 11 bases in between. The DNA for the CDR3 is TGTGCCAGCAGTTTAGTGGGCACGAGTGGCTACACCTTC. Translation gives CASSLVGTSGYTF.

This chain links TRBV5-1 with TRBJ1-4, with D hard to call. In germline, CDR1 is SGHRS, CDR2 YFSETQ. V was shortened by 2 bases and J by 0 bases, with 11 bases between the two germline ends. The CDR3 sequence is 16 residues long. Here the CDR3 DNA reads TGCGCCAGCAGCTTACAGCCCTTTGCAACTAATGAAAAACTGTTTTTT. Encoded protein: CASSLQPFATNEKLFF.

This clone was recorded a few times. This rearrangement joins TRBV21-1 to TRBJ2-1; the tabulated D call, TRBD2, remains unverified against the DNA. TRBV21-1 is labeled a pseudogene. The CDR3 covers 17 residues. The CDR3 DNA reads as TGTGCCAGCAGCAAAGTGATCACCAGCGGGCGGTGCAATGAGCAGTTCTTC. It codes for CASSKVITSGRCNEQFF.

The gene calls are TRBV6-1 and TRBJ2-1; unclear D gene. The CDR3 runs to 9 residues. Germline-derived CDR1 and CDR2 are MNHNS and SASEGT. Trimming removed 6 bases at V and 6 bases at J, with 0 bases between. The CDR3, as DNA: TGTGCCAGCAGCAATGAGCAGTTCTTC. Its translation: CASSNEQFF.

V is TRBV9 and J is TRBJ2-4, with TRBD1 as a possible D gene (5 bases). CDR3 size: 15 residues. The V gene's germline CDR1 is SGDLS and CDR2 YYNGEE. Deletions cut 0 bases from V and 4 bases from J, with 11 bases between. This CDR3 is CASSVGGGAKNIQYF. The CDR3 nucleotides read TGTGCCAGCAGCGTAGGGGGCGGAGCTAAAAACATTCAGTACTTC.

The chain links TRBV6-1 to TRBJ1-1; no clear D. V shed 6 bases and J shed 8 bases, with 13 bases lying between them. This CDR3 has 12 residues. Looked up from germline, CDR1 is MNHNS and CDR2 is SASEGT. CDR3 sequence (DNA): TGTGCCAGCAGGTCAACCACCAACGAAGCTTTCTTT. It yields the protein CASRSTTNEAFF.

This sequence joins TRBV7-9 and TRBJ2-5; D not resolved. The CDR3 covers 12 residues. V was cut by 5 bases and J by 7 bases, with 11 bases left in between. Germline V gives CDR1 SEHNR, CDR2 FQNEAQ (reference sequence). In nucleotides, the CDR3 is TGTGCCAGCAGCCCCGTCCAGACGACCCAGTACTTC. It encodes CASSPVQTTQYF.